This TCR beta chain was sequenced in a study of T cell responses to AZD1222 COVID-19 vaccine. CDR3 size: 13 residues. J gave up 6 bases and V 5 bases, and 6 bases lay outside the gene matches. Per the germline V gene, CDR1 is WNHNN and CDR2 is SYGVQD (reference sequence). Clones were read by immunoSEQ multiplex PCR, and TCRdb kept only the in-frame ones, dropping some. This table holds some 170,000 clones, approximately 94% found once. The chain combines TRBV10-1 with TRBJ2-7; 8 positions match TRBD1. The sequence derives from an adult in good health. Material: peripheral blood, obtained on day 0 of AZD1222 vaccination. CDR3 coding DNA: TGCGCCAGCAGTAAAGACAGGGGTGGCGAGCAGTACTTC. It codes for CASSKDRGGEQYF.